The 3 T cell receptor beta chains in this list originate from one sample, sequenced in a study of beta chain features in type 1 diabetes. Expressed TCRB transcripts were sequenced, since all the RNA that had been isolated was reverse transcribed. Assay: immunoSEQ multiplex PCR; the TCRdb copy retains only in-frame clones and omits some. Among under 900,000 clones listed, 17% were seen once. Sequencing was carried out using naive CD4+ T cells from blood. The receptors come from a woman under 30 in good health.

V usage is TRBV7-8 and J usage is TRBJ2-7, with a weak D call TRBD2 (5 bases). The CDR3 has 14 residues. V was shortened by 5 bases and J by 6 bases, with 17 bases between the two germline ends. Germline V lookup: CDR1 SGHVS, CDR2 FQNEAQ. The DNA for the CDR3 is TGTGCCAGCAGCCCAAGAAGCGGCCTGGCCGAGCAGTACTTC. Its translation: CASSPRSGLAEQYF. Filled out from reference TRBV7-8 and TRBJ2-7, the complete variable domain reads GAGVSQSPRYKVAKRGQDVALRCDPISGHVSLFWYQQALGQGPEFLTYFQNEAQLDKSGLPSDRFFAERPEGSVSTLKIQRTQQEDSAVYLCASSPRSGLAEQYFGPGTRLTVT.

This clone was found a few times. J is TRBJ2-2 and V is TRBV9; TRBD2 is a possible D gene (5 bases). The V gene lost 4 bases and the J gene lost 7 bases, with 8 bases spanning the gap. This CDR3 region has 12 residues. CDR1 and CDR2 (germline): SGDLS, YYNGEE. CDR3 amino acids: CASSPAGGELFF. The CDR3 DNA follows: TGTGCCAGCAGCCCCGCGGGCGGGGAGCTGTTTTTT. Full variable domain (outside the CDR3, taken from reference TRBV9 and TRBJ2-2): DSGVTQTPKHLITATGQRVTLRCSPRSGDLSVYWYQQSLDQGLQFLIQYYNGEERAKGNILERFSAQQFPDLHSELNLSSLELGDSALYFCASSPAGGELFFGEGSRLTVL.

This clone was detected only a few times. This chain uses TRBV19 with TRBJ2-4, with 9 bases identical to TRBD2. V lost 3 bases to trimming and J lost 0 bases; unmatched junction nucleotides: 6. The CDR3 runs to 17 residues. CDR1 is LNHDA and CDR2 is SQIVND in the germline V gene (reference sequence). The CDR3 sequence: CASSIRAGGLAKNIQYF. As DNA, the CDR3 is TGTGCCAGTAGTATCCGGGCGGGAGGGCTAGCCAAAAACATTCAGTACTTC.